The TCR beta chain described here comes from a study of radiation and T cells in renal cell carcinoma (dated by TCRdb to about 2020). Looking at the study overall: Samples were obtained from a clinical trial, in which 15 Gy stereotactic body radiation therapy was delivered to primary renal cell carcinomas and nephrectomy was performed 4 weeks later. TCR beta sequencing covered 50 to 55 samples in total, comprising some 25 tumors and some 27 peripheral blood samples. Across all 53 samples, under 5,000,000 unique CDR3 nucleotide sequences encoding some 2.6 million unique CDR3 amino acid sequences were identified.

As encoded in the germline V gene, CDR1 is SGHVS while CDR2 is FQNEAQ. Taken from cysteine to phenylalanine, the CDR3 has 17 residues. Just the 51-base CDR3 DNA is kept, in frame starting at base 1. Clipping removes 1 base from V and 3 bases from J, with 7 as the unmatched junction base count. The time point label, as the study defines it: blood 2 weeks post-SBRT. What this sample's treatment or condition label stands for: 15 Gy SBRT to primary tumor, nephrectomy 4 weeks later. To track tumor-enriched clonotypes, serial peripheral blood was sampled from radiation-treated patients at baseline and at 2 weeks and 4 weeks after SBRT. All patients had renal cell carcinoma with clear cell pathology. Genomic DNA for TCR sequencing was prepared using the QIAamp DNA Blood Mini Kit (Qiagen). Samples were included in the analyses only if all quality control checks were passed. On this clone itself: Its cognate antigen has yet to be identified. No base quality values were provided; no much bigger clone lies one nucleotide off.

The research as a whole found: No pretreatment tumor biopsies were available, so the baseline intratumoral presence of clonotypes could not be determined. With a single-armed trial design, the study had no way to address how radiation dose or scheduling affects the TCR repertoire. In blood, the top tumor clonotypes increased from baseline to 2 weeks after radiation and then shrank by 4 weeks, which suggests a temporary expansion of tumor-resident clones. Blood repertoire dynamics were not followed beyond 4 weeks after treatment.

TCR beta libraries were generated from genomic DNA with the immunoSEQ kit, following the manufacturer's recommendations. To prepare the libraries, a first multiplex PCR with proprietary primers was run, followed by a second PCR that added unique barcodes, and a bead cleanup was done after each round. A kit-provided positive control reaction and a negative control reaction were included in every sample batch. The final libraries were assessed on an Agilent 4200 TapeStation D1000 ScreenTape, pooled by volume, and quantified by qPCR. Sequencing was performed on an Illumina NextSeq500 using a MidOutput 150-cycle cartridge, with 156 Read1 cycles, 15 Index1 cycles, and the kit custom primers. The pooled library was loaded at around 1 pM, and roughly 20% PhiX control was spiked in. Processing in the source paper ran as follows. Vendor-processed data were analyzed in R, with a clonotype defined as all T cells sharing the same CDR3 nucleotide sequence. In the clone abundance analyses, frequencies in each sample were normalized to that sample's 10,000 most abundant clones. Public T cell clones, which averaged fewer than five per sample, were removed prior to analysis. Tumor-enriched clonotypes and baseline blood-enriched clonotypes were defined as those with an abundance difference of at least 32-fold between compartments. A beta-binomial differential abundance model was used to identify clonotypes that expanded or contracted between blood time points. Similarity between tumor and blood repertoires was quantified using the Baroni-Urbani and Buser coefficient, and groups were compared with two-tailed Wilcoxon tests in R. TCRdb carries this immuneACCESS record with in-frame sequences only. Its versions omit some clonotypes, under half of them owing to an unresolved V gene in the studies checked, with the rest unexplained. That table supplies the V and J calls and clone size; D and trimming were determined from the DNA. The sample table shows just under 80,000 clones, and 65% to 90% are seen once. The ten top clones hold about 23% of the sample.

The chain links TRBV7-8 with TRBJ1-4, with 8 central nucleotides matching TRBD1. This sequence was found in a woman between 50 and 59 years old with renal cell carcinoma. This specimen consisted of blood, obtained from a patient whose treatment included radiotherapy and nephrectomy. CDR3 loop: CASSLEGRGPSNEKLFF. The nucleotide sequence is TGTGCCAGCAGCTTAGAAGGCAGGGGGCCGTCTAATGAAAAACTGTTTTTT.